What follows are 26 T cell receptor beta chains derived from one specimen sequenced in a study of T cell repertoires in aging, cancer and after chemotherapy. TCR beta rearrangements were amplified from peripheral blood genomic DNA. TRB rearrangements spanning V, D and J were amplified using mixed TRB-A/B primers. TCRdb passed the multiplex PCR reads through MiXCR, listing each CDR3 protein once. The sample includes approximately 5,900 distinct CDR3 sequences, roughly a fifth of them seen just once. The material sequenced was blood. The receptors here all came from a human donor with a blood cancer.

The V and J genes are TRBV20-1 and TRBJ2-7; no clear D gene. The germline CDR1 and CDR2 sequences are DFQATT and SNEGSKA (reference sequence). V was trimmed by 5 bases and J by 4 bases, leaving 18 bases between them. This CDR3 spans 14 amino acids. CDR3 residues: CSAQPLDHLYEQYF. DNA of the CDR3: TGCAGTGCTCAACCTTTAGATCACCTTTACGAGCAGTACTTC.

Details on this clonotype: The junction and the germline gene differ at one end; a read error may be behind it. The chain links TRBV12-3 or TRBV12-4 to TRBJ1-6; tentative D call: TRBD1 (6 bases). This CDR3 contains 18 residues. The CDR3 bases are TGTGCCTGCAGTTTAGATGAGAGGGGGGGCTCCTATAATTCACCCCTCCACTTT. Protein: CACSLDERGGSYNSPLHF.

This clonotype is labeled medium-sized. This chain uses TRBV18 with TRBJ1-4; D is possibly TRBD1 (5 bases). This CDR3 is 14 amino acids long. In germline, CDR1 is KGHSH, CDR2 LQKENI. V was pared by 2 bases and J by 8 bases, with 12 bases between. The CDR3 here is CASSPEGGGEKLFF. The CDR3 region has the DNA TGTGCCAGCTCACCAGAAGGTGGGGGAGAAAAACTGTTTTTT.

The chain uses TRBV4-1 and TRBJ1-2; D gene unclear. With 1 base removed from V and 2 bases from J, the gap between germline ends came to 8 bases. Germline CDR1 MGHRA, CDR2 YSYEKL. This CDR3 is 14 amino acids long. CDR3 amino acids: CASSQGSGNYGYTF. CDR3 in DNA: TGCGCCAGCAGCCAAGGCAGCGGAAACTATGGCTACACCTTC.

This chain connects TRBV20-1 to TRBJ2-7; D may be TRBD1 (6 bases). There are 15 residues in the CDR3. Germline V gene sequence: CDR1 DFQATT, CDR2 SNEGSKA (reference sequence). V lost 3 bases and J 3 bases, leaving 18 bases between the germline ends. The CDR3 bases are TGCAGTGCTAGTAACCCCTATCAAGGGGGCTACGAGCAGTACTTC. It specifies CSASNPYQGGYEQYF.

Within the sample, this clonotype is medium-sized. This chain connects TRBV18 to TRBJ2-2; no clear D gene. The CDR3 has 14 amino acids. The V end lost 6 bases, the J end lost 4 bases, and 12 bases lay between the germline ends. Germline V gives CDR1 KGHSH, CDR2 LQKENI. CDR3 amino acids: CASSPSKVTGELFF. In nucleotides, the CDR3 is TGTGCCAGCTCCCCCTCCAAGGTCACCGGGGAGCTGTTTTTT. Combining the CDR3 with reference TRBV18 and TRBJ2-2 gives the whole variable domain NAGVMQNPRHLVRRRGQEARLRCSPMKGHSHVYWYRQLPEEGLKFMVYLQKENIIDESGMPKERFSAEFPKEGPSILRIQQVVRGDSAAYFCASSPSKVTGELFFGEGSRLTVL.

This clonotype is medium-sized within its sample. This chain connects TRBV19 to TRBJ2-3; 8 nucleotides agree with TRBD1. The V gene end was trimmed by 2 bases and the J gene end by 6 bases; junction bases not matched to a gene: 4. Germline V gene data show CDR1 as LNHDA and CDR2 as SQIVND (reference sequence). The CDR3 runs 14 residues. CDR3 loop: CASSIRQGKDTQYF. CDR3 in DNA: TGTGCCAGTAGTATACGACAGGGGAAGGATACGCAGTATTTT. The whole variable domain, filled in from reference TRBV19 and TRBJ2-3, reads DGGITQSPKYLFRKEGQNVTLSCEQNLNHDAMYWYRQDPGQGLRLIYYSQIVNDFQKGDIAEGYSVSREKKESFPLTVTSAQKNPTAFYLCASSIRQGKDTQYFGPGTRLTVL.

This clonotype is medium-sized (0.01 to 0.1%) by share. V is TRBV5-1 and J is TRBJ2-2, with a tentative D call TRBD1 (6 bases). Germline V lookup: CDR1 SGHRS, CDR2 YFSETQ. This CDR3 has 17 amino acids. The V gene lost 1 base and the J gene lost 4 bases, with 17 bases spanning the gap. This chain's CDR3 is CASSLQGHRPGTGELFF. As DNA, the CDR3 is TGCGCCAGCAGCTTGCAGGGGCATAGGCCGGGCACCGGGGAGCTGTTTTTT.

The chain couples TRBV5-1 to TRBJ1-2; a possible D gene is TRBD1 (5 bases). The V end was cut by 1 base, the J end by 5 bases, with 12 bases between. CDR1 SGHRS and CDR2 YFSETQ come from the germline V gene. The CDR3 sequence is 14 residues long. The CDR3 DNA sequence: TGCGCCAGCAGCTTGCATAGCGGGGGATATGGCTACACCTTC. Translated, it gives CASSLHSGGYGYTF.

This chain joins TRBV5-4 and TRBJ2-7, with 9 bases matching TRBD1. The CDR3 contains 15 residues. Unmatched junction bases numbered 8, after V lost 3 bases and J lost 4 bases. Per germline, CDR1 SGHNT and CDR2 YYREEE (reference sequence). DNA of the CDR3: TGTGCCAGCAGCTCGGGACAGGGTCGGCCTTACGAGCAGTACTTC. This encodes CASSSGQGRPYEQYF.

V usage is TRBV7-9 and J usage is TRBJ1-5; D is possibly TRBD1 (5 bases). Germline CDR1 is SEHNR and CDR2 is FQNEAQ (reference sequence). CDR3 size: 14 residues. The V end was cut by 4 bases, the J end by 3 bases, with 10 bases between. CDR3 nucleotides: TGTGCCAGCAGCTGGGGGGGGGACAATCAGCCCCAGCATTTT. Its translation: CASSWGGDNQPQHF.

In its sample, this clonotype is medium-sized. This chain joins TRBV18 and TRBJ1-2; 8 nucleotides agree with TRBD1. From germline, CDR1 is KGHSH and CDR2 LQKENI. This CDR3 has 14 amino acids. With 3 bases clipped from V and 5 bases from J, the junction kept 5 bases outside the gene matches. The CDR3 here is CASSPGTGDYGYTF. The CDR3, as DNA: TGTGCCAGCTCACCGGGGACAGGAGATTATGGCTACACCTTC.

In its sample, this clonotype is medium-sized. The chain combines TRBV19 with TRBJ1-1; D remains unclear. Per germline, CDR1 LNHDA and CDR2 SQIVND (reference sequence). The CDR3 length is 13 residues. The germline V and J ends were trimmed by 4 bases and 5 bases, with 11 bases remaining between them. The CDR3 DNA sequence: TGTGCCAGTAGTAATAGGGATCGTACTGAAGCTTTCTTT. Translation: CASSNRDRTEAFF.

This clonotype was seen a handful of times. The gene calls are TRBV20-1 and TRBJ1-1; perhaps TRBD1 as D (5 bases). Germline-derived CDR1 and CDR2 are DFQATT and SNEGSKA (reference sequence). This CDR3 has 14 amino acids. Trimming pared 0 bases from V and 1 base from J, leaving 9 bases between. CDR3 DNA sequence: TGCAGTGCTAGAGATCCCAGGGCGAACACTGAAGCTTTCTTT. This translates into CSARDPRANTEAFF.

By share, this clonotype counts as medium-sized. The chain carries TRBV27 and TRBJ2-2; D is unclear. Per the germline V gene, CDR1 is MNHEY and CDR2 is SMNVEV (reference sequence). CDR3 length: 17 residues. V was clipped by 3 bases and J by 6 bases, with 20 bases between them. Here the CDR3 reads CASSFISVDLYAGELFF. The CDR3 nucleotides are TGTGCCAGCAGTTTCATCTCTGTGGACCTATACGCCGGGGAGCTGTTTTTT.

By frequency in the sample, this clonotype is medium-sized. The chain uses TRBV20-1 and TRBJ2-5; D unclear. The germline V gene has CDR1 DFQATT and CDR2 SNEGSKA (reference sequence). The CDR3 sequence is 13 residues long. Deletions cut 7 bases from V and 4 bases from J, with 16 bases between. In DNA form, the CDR3 reads TGCAGTGTATTTCTTTCCGGGCCAGAGACCCAGTACTTC. Translation gives CSVFLSGPETQYF.

The genes are TRBV10-3 and TRBJ2-7; 15 bases line up with TRBD2. The CDR3 covers 21 residues. J gave up 2 bases and V 6 bases, and 20 bases lay outside the gene matches. Germline values: CDR1 ENHRY, CDR2 SYGVKD. Here the CDR3 reads CAIRRTAPGTSGRSGPYEQYF. The CDR3 region has the DNA TGTGCCATCAGACGGACAGCCCCCGGGACTAGCGGGAGGTCCGGCCCCTACGAGCAGTACTTC.

A note on this clonotype: A much bigger clone sits one base away, suggesting this may be a read error. The chain has TRBV12-3 or TRBV12-4 and TRBJ1-4; TRBD1 might be the D (6 bases). CDR3 length: 14 amino acids. Trimming removed 5 bases from V and 7 bases from J, with 14 bases in between. CDR3 amino acids: CASSTEQGFEKLFF. The CDR3 nucleotides read TGTGCCAGCAGTACCGAACAGGGTTTTGAAAAACTGTTTTTT.

This clonotype counts as medium-sized. The V and J genes are TRBV30 and TRBJ1-6; D is unclear. V lost 4 bases and J 7 bases, leaving 14 bases between the germline ends. This CDR3 spans 14 amino acids. In germline, CDR1 is GTSNPN, CDR2 SVGIG (reference sequence). The CDR3 DNA follows: TGTGCCTGGAATTGGCTCCACAGCAATTCACCCCTCCACTTT. Protein: CAWNWLHSNSPLHF.

The V gene is TRBV27, the J gene TRBJ2-3; 7 nucleotides line up with TRBD1. With V trimmed by 2 bases and J by 4 bases, 3 bases remained unmatched. This CDR3 has 14 amino acids. Germline assignment: CDR1 MNHEY and CDR2 SMNVEV (reference sequence). CDR3 nucleotides: TGTGCCAGCAGTTTAAAGGGGGCGGCAGATACGCAGTATTTT. It is translated as CASSLKGAADTQYF.

This clonotype was seen more than once but under ten times. This sequence joins TRBV7-9 and TRBJ1-1, with D possibly being TRBD1 (6 bases). Germline assignment: CDR1 SEHNR and CDR2 FQNEAQ (reference sequence). The CDR3 extends over 17 amino acids. Trimming pared 6 bases from V and 0 bases from J, leaving 20 bases between. CDR3 DNA sequence: TGTGCCAGCAGACCCCCAGCGCGGACAGCGATGAACACTGAAGCTTTCTTT. Its protein product is CASRPPARTAMNTEAFF.

A few counts support this clonotype. The chain is built from TRBV11-2 and TRBJ2-2; D might be TRBD2 (6 bases). This CDR3 region has 15 residues. The germline gives CDR1 SGHAT, CDR2 FQNNGV. The V end lost 3 bases, the J end lost 7 bases, and 15 bases lay between the germline ends. The CDR3 DNA reads as TGTGCCAGCAGCTTCAGCGGGCCCCGGAGCGGGGAGCTGTTTTTT. Translating it yields CASSFSGPRSGELFF.

The chain links TRBV28 to TRBJ2-1; a possible D gene is TRBD2 (6 bases). The CDR3 runs 11 residues. Germline CDR1 reads MDHEN; CDR2 reads SYDVKM. V was trimmed by 6 bases and J by 13 bases, leaving 13 bases between them. CDR3 nucleotides: TGTGCCAGCAGCCTCGGGACTGCTCAGTTCTTC. It encodes CASSLGTAQFF. Combining the CDR3 with reference TRBV28 and TRBJ2-1 gives the whole variable domain DVKVTQSSRYLVKRTGEKVFLECVQDMDHENMFWYRQDPGLGLRLIYFSYDVKMKEKGDIPEGYSVSREKKERFSLILESASTNQTSMYLCASSLGTAQFFGPGTRLTVL.

This chain links TRBV20-1 with TRBJ2-1; 12 nucleotides line up with TRBD2. Germline V lookup: CDR1 DFQATT, CDR2 SNEGSKA (reference sequence). V lost 2 bases and J lost 5; bases outside the gene matches: 13. The CDR3 runs 18 residues. The CDR3 loop reads CSARSGLAGLGGDNEQFF. Written as DNA, the CDR3 is TGCAGTGCTAGATCCGGACTAGCGGGACTAGGCGGGGACAATGAGCAGTTCTTC.

In this sample, this clonotype is medium-sized. This rearrangement joins TRBV29-1 to TRBJ2-2; 8 bases are a match to TRBD1. The CDR3 extends over 13 amino acids. Germline V gives CDR1 SQVTM, CDR2 ANQGSEA. CDR3 sequence (DNA): TGCAGTGCAGGGGGCCGGAGGACCGGGGAGCTGTTTTTT. Translated, it gives CSAGGRRTGELFF.

The chain joins TRBV28 to TRBJ2-7; 7 nucleotides match TRBD2. The CDR3 sequence is 15 residues long. The V gene end was trimmed by 7 bases and the J gene end by 0 bases; junction bases not matched to a gene: 9. Germline V gives CDR1 MDHEN, CDR2 SYDVKM. The DNA of the CDR3 is TGTGCCAGCACCCTAAGGGCGGGAGACTCCTACGAGCAGTACTTC. This gives the protein CASTLRAGDSYEQYF.